These 20 T cell receptor beta chains originate from one sample sequenced in a study of blood T cells in healthy people across ages. Using a J-beta primer mix together with a sample-barcoded 5' primer, a second PCR was run for 7 to 11 cycles. TCRdb independently ran MiXCR on the 5' RACE reads; one entry per CDR3 protein. The sample consists of some 760,000 distinct CDR3 sequences, roughly 25% of them appearing once. The sample also formed part of further work on T cells of mothers and their children.

The specimen was blood. These receptors all come from a boy younger than 18 in good health.

This sequence joins TRBV25-1 and TRBJ2-5; 7 bases are a match to TRBD1. With 2 bases clipped from V and 5 bases from J, the junction kept 14 bases outside the gene matches. The CDR3 consists of 17 residues. Germline V gene sequence: CDR1 MGHDK, CDR2 SYGVNS. CDR3 bases: TGTGCCAGCAGTGAAATCCCCCGACAGGGACCTCGGGAGACCCAGTACTTC. Encoded protein: CASSEIPRQGPRETQYF.

The chain combines TRBV6-2 or TRBV6-3 with TRBJ1-2, with D tentatively TRBD1 (5 bases). Between the trimmed V and J ends, which lost 2 bases and 6 bases, there was a span of 16 bases. The CDR3 consists of 15 residues. Germline CDR1 reads MNHEY; CDR2 reads SVGEGT. CDR3 bases: TGTGCCAGCAGTTACCCTAGCCTTTTGGGGGATGGCTACACCTTC. It is translated as CASSYPSLLGDGYTF.

J is TRBJ2-1 and V is TRBV2; 8 bases line up with TRBD2. Losses at the gene ends were 6 bases for V and 3 bases for J; bases not matched to a gene: 4. The CDR3 length is 14 residues. CDR1 is SNHLY and CDR2 is FYNNEI in the germline V gene. CDR3 bases: TGTGCCAGCAGAGGCGGGACTAGCTACAATGAGCAGTTCTTC. This sequence encodes CASRGGTSYNEQFF.

This clonotype has a handful of counts. This sequence joins TRBV3-1 and TRBJ2-7, with TRBD2 identical over 10 bases. V lost 2 bases and J lost 6; bases outside the gene matches: 13. Germline lookup yields CDR1 LGHDT and CDR2 YNNKEL (reference sequence). The CDR3 runs 17 residues. CDR3 sequence reads: CASSQPPSLAGAGEQYF. The CDR3 nucleotides read TGTGCCAGCAGCCAACCACCTTCCCTAGCGGGAGCAGGCGAGCAGTACTTC.

There are a few counts of this clonotype. The rearrangement joins TRBV2 to TRBJ1-5; 9 nucleotides agree with TRBD1. V dropped 4 bases and J dropped 3; count of bases not matched to a gene: 4. This CDR3 has 15 amino acids. Looked up from germline, CDR1 is SNHLY and CDR2 is FYNNEI. DNA of the CDR3: TGTGCCAGCAGTGGGGGACAGGGCAACAATCAGCCCCAGCATTTT. Its translation: CASSGGQGNNQPQHF.

This clonotype was counted between two and nine times. This sequence joins TRBV12-5 and TRBJ2-5, with a possible D match to TRBD2 (5 bases). The CDR3 is 13 residues long. V was shortened by 6 bases and J by 5 bases, with 13 bases between the two germline ends. Germline loops: CDR1 LGHNT, CDR2 FRNRAP. The CDR3 loop reads CASGEGRPETQYF. CDR3 nucleotide sequence: TGTGCTAGTGGAGAGGGAAGACCGGAGACCCAGTACTTC.

Only a few counts were recorded for this clonotype. The V call is TRBV2, the J call TRBJ2-5; D is uncertain. This CDR3 is 15 amino acids long. V dropped 5 bases and J dropped 1 base, with 14 bases sitting between them. Germline assignment: CDR1 SNHLY and CDR2 FYNNEI. The CDR3 reads CASSRAPASQETQYF. CDR3 coding DNA: TGTGCCAGCAGTAGGGCCCCCGCATCCCAAGAGACCCAGTACTTC.

The chain uses TRBV28 and TRBJ1-1, with 10 bases identical to TRBD1. Germline V CDR1 and CDR2: MDHEN, SYDVKM. This CDR3 has 18 amino acids. V was clipped by 6 bases and J by 3 bases; unmatched bases: 16. For the CDR3, the DNA is TGTGCCAGCAGACCCGGGACAGGGGTTTTTACTCTTGACACTGAAGCTTTCTTT. It yields the protein CASRPGTGVFTLDTEAFF.

The sample holds a few counts of this clonotype. This chain uses TRBV29-1 with TRBJ2-1; tentatively, D is TRBD1 (6 bases). The ends were cut back, 7 bases at V and 4 bases at J, with 14 bases in the middle. The CDR3 runs to 13 residues. CDR1 and CDR2 (germline): SQVTM, ANQGSEA. The CDR3 bases are TGCAGCGGGGGGACATACCCTTACAATGAGCAGTTCTTC. Residues: CSGGTYPYNEQFF.

Only a few counts were recorded for this clonotype. The CDR3, as DNA: TGTGCCAGCAGCACGGGACAGTGGGATTCACCCCTCCACTTT. As protein: CASSTGQWDSPLHF. J is TRBJ1-6 and V is TRBV11-3; 7 bases fit TRBD1. Germline trimming cut 5 bases from V and 8 bases from J; bases unmatched to any gene: 6. Germline-derived CDR1 and CDR2 are SGHNT and YENEEA. The CDR3 is made up of 14 amino acids.

The chain recombines TRBV19 with TRBJ2-5; 10 bases are shared with TRBD2. Germline V gene data show CDR1 as LNHDA and CDR2 as SQIVND (reference sequence). This CDR3 contains 15 residues. The J segment lost 5 bases and the V segment lost 7 bases, leaving 10 bases of the junction unmatched. The CDR3 loop is CASTLASGSWETQYF. CDR3 coding DNA: TGTGCCAGTACCTTGGCTAGCGGGAGTTGGGAGACCCAGTACTTC.

This clonotype was seen more than once but under ten times. J is TRBJ1-2 and V is TRBV3-1, with a tentative D call TRBD1 (6 bases). CDR3 length: 16 residues. Per the germline V gene, CDR1 is LGHDT and CDR2 is YNNKEL (reference sequence). V lost 1 base and J lost 6, with 18 bases in between. CDR3 sequence (DNA): TGTGCCAGCAGCCAAGGCTTAGAGGGGGGTTTAAATGGCTACACCTTC. This codes for CASSQGLEGGLNGYTF. Based on the CDR3 plus reference TRBV3-1 and TRBJ1-2, the full variable domain is DTAVSQTPKYLVTQMGNDKSIKCEQNLGHDTMYWYKQDSKKFLKIMFSYNNKELIINETVPNRFSPKSPDKAHLNLHINSLELGDSAVYFCASSQGLEGGLNGYTFGSGTRLTVV.

The chain is built from TRBV5-1 and TRBJ2-5; 7 bases match TRBD1. The CDR3 loop spans 16 amino acids. CDR1 is SGHRS, CDR2 YFSETQ, per germline. The V and J ends lost 4 bases and 1 base, in that order; junction bases with no gene match: 10. The CDR3 protein is CASSGQPGQLQETQYF. CDR3 coding DNA: TGCGCCAGCAGCGGACAACCGGGACAGCTCCAAGAGACCCAGTACTTC.

Turning to this clonotype: One junction end disagrees with the germline gene, perhaps due to a read error. This chain connects TRBV15 to TRBJ1-2, with D perhaps matching TRBD1 (5 bases). CDR3 length: 16 amino acids. Germline V gives CDR1 LNHNV, CDR2 YYDKDF (reference sequence). CDR3 DNA sequence: TGTGCCACCAGTCCTACCGGGGCCCTATTGAACTATGGCTACCCCTTC. It is translated as CATSPTGALLNYGYPF.

V is TRBV29-1 and J is TRBJ2-3; 9 nucleotides line up with TRBD2. This CDR3 spans 15 amino acids. The V gene's germline CDR1 is SQVTM and CDR2 ANQGSEA. The J segment lost 0 bases and the V segment lost 4 bases, leaving 5 bases of the junction unmatched. The CDR3 DNA is TGCAGCGTTGTAGGCGGGAGGGCAAGCACAGATACGCAGTATTTT. Its protein is CSVVGGRASTDTQYF.

The J gene is TRBJ2-7, the V gene TRBV20-1; D could derive from TRBD1 or TRBD2 (5 bases each). Trimming left V 5 bases short and J 3 bases short, with 20 bases between. The CDR3 has 15 residues. Germline V lookup: CDR1 DFQATT, CDR2 SNEGSKA (reference sequence). The CDR3 DNA is TGCAGTGCTTTGTCCCGGGACCGCCGGCTCTACGAGCAGTACTTC. It is translated as CSALSRDRRLYEQYF.

This clonotype was recorded many times. The chain recombines TRBV7-2 with TRBJ2-1; D possibly corresponds to TRBD1 (5 bases). Germline V gives CDR1 SGHTA, CDR2 FQGNSA. V lost 4 bases, J lost 7 bases, and 8 bases lay in between. The length of the CDR3 is 12 residues. The CDR3: CASSWQGNEQFF. The DNA of the CDR3 is TGTGCCAGCAGCTGGCAGGGTAATGAGCAGTTCTTC.

The CDR3 DNA reads TGCAGTGCTAGAGAGAAAGGAGAGACCCAGTACTTC. This translates into CSAREKGETQYF. This chain links TRBV20-1 with TRBJ2-5; unclear D gene. This CDR3 contains 12 residues. Per the germline V gene, CDR1 is DFQATT and CDR2 is SNEGSKA (reference sequence). Trimming removed 0 bases at V and 4 bases at J, with 6 bases between.

This clonotype appeared a few times. V is TRBV29-1 and J is TRBJ2-5; TRBD1 matches at 7 bases. Near its end, the DNA agrees better with TRBJ2-7, so the J call may be wrong. Germline assignment: CDR1 SQVTM and CDR2 ANQGSEA. The length of the CDR3 is 14 residues. CDR3 DNA sequence: TGCAGCGTTGGAACGCACCGGGACAGCTACGAGCAGTACTTC. Encoded protein: CSVGTHRDSYEQYF.

This clonotype has only a few counts. The V and J genes are TRBV29-1 and TRBJ2-5; the match to TRBD1 covers 9 bases. Unmatched junction bases numbered 6, after V lost 3 bases and J lost 1 base. This CDR3 region has 15 residues. From germline, CDR1 is SQVTM and CDR2 ANQGSEA. The DNA of the CDR3 is TGCAGCGTTGACCCAGGGACAGGGCCCCAAGAGACCCAGTACTTC. Its translation is CSVDPGTGPQETQYF.